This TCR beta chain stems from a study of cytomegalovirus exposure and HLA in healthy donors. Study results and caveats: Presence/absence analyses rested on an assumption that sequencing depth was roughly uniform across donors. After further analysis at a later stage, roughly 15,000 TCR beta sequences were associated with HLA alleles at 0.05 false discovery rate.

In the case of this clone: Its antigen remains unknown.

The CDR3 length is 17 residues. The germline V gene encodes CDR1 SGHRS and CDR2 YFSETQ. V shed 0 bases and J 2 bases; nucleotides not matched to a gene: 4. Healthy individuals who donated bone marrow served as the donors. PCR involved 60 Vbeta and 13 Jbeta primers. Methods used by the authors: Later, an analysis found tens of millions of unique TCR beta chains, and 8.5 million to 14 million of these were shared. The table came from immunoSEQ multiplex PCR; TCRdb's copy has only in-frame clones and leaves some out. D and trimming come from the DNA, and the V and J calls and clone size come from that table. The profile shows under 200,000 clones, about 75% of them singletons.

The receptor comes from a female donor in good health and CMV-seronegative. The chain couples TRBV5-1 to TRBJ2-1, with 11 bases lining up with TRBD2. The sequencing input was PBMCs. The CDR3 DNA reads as TGCGCCAGCAGCTTGGCCCAGACTAGCGGGACCTACAATGAGCAGTTCTTC. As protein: CASSLAQTSGTYNEQFF. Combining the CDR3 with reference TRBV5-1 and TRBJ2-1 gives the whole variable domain KAGVTQTPRYLIKTRGQQVTLSCSPISGHRSVSWYQQTPGQGLQFLFEYFSETQRNKGNFPGRFSGRQFSNSRSEMNVSTLELGDSALYLCASSLAQTSGTYNEQFFGPGTRLTVL.